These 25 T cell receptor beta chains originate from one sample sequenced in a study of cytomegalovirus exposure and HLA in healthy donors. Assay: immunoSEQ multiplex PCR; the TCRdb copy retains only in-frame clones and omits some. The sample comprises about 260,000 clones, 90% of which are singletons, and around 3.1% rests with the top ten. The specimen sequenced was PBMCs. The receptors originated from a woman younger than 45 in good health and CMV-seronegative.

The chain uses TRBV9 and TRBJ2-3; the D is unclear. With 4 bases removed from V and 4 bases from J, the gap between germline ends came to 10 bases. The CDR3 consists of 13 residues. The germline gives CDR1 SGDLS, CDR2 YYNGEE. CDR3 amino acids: CASSWRLSDTQYF. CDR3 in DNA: TGTGCCAGCAGCTGGAGACTCTCAGATACGCAGTATTTT.

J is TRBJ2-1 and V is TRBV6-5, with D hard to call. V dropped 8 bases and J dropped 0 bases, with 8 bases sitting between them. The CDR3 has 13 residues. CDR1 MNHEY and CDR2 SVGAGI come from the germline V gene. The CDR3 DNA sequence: TGTGCCAGCGGAAGCTTCTCCTACAATGAGCAGTTCTTC. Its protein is CASGSFSYNEQFF.

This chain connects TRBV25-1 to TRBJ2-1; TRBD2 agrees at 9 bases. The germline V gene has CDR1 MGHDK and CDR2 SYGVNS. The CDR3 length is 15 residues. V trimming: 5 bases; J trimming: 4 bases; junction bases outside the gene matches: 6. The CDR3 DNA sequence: TGTGCCAGCAGTAGGCTAGCGGGGACTTACAATGAGCAGTTCTTC. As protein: CASSRLAGTYNEQFF.

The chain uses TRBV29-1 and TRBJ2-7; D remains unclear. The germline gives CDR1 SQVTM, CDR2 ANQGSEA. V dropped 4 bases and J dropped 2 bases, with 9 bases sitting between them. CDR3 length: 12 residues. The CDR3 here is CSVVDPPYEQYF. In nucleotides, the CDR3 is TGCAGCGTTGTGGATCCCCCCTACGAGCAGTACTTC.

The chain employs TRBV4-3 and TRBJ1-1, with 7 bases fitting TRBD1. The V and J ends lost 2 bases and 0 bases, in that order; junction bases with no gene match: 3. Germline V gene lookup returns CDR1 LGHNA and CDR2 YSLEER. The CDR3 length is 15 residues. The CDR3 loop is CASSQKTGMNTEAFF. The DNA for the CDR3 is TGCGCCAGCAGCCAAAAGACAGGGATGAACACTGAAGCTTTCTTT.

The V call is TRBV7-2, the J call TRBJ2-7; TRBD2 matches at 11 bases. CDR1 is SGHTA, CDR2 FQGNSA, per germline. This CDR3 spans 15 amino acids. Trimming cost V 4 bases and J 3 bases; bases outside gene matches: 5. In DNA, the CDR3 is TGTGCCAGCAGCTCTCCGGGACTAGCGGTCTACGAGCAGTACTTC. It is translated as CASSSPGLAVYEQYF.

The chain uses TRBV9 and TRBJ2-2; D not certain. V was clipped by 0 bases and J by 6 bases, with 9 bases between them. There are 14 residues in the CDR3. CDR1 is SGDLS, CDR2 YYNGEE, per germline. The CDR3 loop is CASSVEQKSGELFF. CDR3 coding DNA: TGTGCCAGCAGCGTAGAACAGAAGTCCGGGGAGCTGTTTTTT.

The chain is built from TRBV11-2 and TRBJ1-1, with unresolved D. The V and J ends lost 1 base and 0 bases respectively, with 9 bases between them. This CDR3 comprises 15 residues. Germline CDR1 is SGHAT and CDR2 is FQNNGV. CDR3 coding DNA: TGTGCCAGCAGCTTAGCGGGGAACATGAACACTGAAGCTTTCTTT. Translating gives CASSLAGNMNTEAFF.

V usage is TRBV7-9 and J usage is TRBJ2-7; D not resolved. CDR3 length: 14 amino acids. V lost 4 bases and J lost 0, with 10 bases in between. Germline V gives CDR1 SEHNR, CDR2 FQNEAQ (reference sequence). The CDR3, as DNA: TGTGCCAGCAGCTCCCGGGCACACTCCTACGAGCAGTACTTC. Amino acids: CASSSRAHSYEQYF. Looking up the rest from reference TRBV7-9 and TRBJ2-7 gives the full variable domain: DTGVSQNPRHKITKRGQNVTFRCDPISEHNRLYWYRQTLGQGPEFLTYFQNEAQLEKSRLLSDRFSAERPKGSFSTLEIQRTEQGDSAMYLCASSSRAHSYEQYFGPGTRLTVT.

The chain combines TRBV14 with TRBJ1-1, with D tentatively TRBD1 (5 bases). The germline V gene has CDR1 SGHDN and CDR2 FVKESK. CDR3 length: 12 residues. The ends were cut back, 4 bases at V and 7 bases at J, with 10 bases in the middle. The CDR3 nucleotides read TGTGCCAGCAGCCCTCAGGGACTTGAAGCTTTCTTT. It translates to CASSPQGLEAFF.

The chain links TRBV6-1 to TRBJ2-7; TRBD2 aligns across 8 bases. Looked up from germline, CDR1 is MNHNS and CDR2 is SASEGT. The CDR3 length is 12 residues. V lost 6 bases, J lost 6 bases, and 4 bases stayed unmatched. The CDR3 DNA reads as TGTGCCAGCAGGTCGGGGGGGATCGAGCAGTACTTC. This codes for CASRSGGIEQYF.

This chain's CDR3 is CASSLISGRNTEAFF. CDR3 bases: TGTGCCAGCAGTTTAATCTCCGGGAGGAACACTGAAGCTTTCTTT. J is TRBJ1-1 and V is TRBV27; D call uncertain. The CDR3 has 15 amino acids. CDR1 and CDR2 (germline): MNHEY, SMNVEV (reference sequence). Trimming shortened V by 2 bases and J by 1 base, and 11 bases separated the two germline ends.

The CDR3 sequence: CASTGLRFMDTQYF. In DNA form, the CDR3 reads TGTGCCAGCACAGGGTTGCGTTTTATGGATACGCAGTATTTT. V and J are TRBV28 and TRBJ2-3; maybe TRBD1 (5 bases). The germline V gene encodes CDR1 MDHEN and CDR2 SYDVKM. Trimming left V 7 bases short and J 6 bases short, with 17 bases between. This CDR3 is built from 14 residues.

CDR3 in amino acids: CASSADRELTNEKLFF. In DNA, the CDR3 is TGTGCCAGCAGCGCAGACAGGGAGTTAACTAATGAAAAACTGTTTTTT. The chain uses TRBV9 and TRBJ1-4, with 7 nucleotides matching TRBD1. The CDR3 is 16 residues long. Trimming took 3 bases from V and 1 from J; bases not matched to a gene: 6. The germline gives CDR1 SGDLS, CDR2 YYNGEE.

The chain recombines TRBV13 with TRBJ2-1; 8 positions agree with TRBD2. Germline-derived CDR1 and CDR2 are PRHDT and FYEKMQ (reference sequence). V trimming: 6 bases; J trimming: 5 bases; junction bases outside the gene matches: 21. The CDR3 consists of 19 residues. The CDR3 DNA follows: TGTGCCAGCAGAAAAAGTCGCATCGGCCTTAGCGGGAACCACAATGAGCAGTTCTTC. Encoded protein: CASRKSRIGLSGNHNEQFF.

CDR3 sequence reads: CASSQPRGADYGYTF. CDR3 sequence (DNA): TGTGCCAGCAGTCAGCCCAGGGGAGCAGACTATGGCTACACCTTC. J is TRBJ1-2 and V is TRBV6-6; D is possibly TRBD1 (6 bases). This CDR3 is built from 15 residues. The germline CDR1 and CDR2 sequences are MNHNY and SVGAGI (reference sequence). The V end was cut by 5 bases, the J end by 3 bases, with 16 bases between.

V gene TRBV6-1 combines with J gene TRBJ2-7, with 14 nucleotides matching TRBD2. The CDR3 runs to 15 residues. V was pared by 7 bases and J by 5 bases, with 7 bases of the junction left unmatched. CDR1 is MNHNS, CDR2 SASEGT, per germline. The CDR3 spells CASTGTSGSYDEQYF. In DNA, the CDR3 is TGTGCCAGCACCGGGACTAGCGGGAGTTACGACGAGCAGTACTTC.

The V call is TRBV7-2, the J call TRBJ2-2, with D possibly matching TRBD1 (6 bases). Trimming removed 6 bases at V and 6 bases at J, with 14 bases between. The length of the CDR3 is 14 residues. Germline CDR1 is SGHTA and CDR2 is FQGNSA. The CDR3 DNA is TGTGCCAGCAGTTTGGACAGATGGTCCGGGGAGCTGTTTTTT. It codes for CASSLDRWSGELFF.

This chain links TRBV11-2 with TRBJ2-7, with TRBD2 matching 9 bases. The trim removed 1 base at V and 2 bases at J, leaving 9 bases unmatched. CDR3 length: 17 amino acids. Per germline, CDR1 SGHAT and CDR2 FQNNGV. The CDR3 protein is CASSLVFPSGKTYEQYF. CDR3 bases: TGTGCCAGCAGCTTAGTTTTCCCTAGCGGGAAGACCTACGAGCAGTACTTC.

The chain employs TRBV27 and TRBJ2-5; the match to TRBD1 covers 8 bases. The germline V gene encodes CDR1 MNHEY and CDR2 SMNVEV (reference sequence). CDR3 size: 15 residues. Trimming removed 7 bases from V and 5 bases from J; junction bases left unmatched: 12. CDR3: CASTAWAGGDETQYF. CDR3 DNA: TGTGCCAGCACTGCCTGGGCAGGGGGCGATGAGACCCAGTACTTC.

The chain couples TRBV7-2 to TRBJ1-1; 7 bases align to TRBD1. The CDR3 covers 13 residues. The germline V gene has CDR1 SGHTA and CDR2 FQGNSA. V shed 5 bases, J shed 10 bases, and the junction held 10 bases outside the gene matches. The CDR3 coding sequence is TGTGCCAGCAGCCCTCGAAACAGGGGAGGAGCTTTCTTT. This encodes CASSPRNRGGAFF.

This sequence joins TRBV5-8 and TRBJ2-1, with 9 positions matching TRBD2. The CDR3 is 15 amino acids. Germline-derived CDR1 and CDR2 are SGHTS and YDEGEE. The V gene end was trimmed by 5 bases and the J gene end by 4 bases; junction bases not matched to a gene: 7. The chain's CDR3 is CASRSETSGYNEQFF. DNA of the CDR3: TGTGCCAGCAGATCAGAGACTAGCGGATACAATGAGCAGTTCTTC.

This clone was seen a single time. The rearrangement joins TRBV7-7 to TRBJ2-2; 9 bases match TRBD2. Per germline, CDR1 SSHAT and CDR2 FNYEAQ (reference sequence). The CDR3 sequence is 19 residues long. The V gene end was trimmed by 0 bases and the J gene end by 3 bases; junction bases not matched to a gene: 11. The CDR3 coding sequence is TGTGCCAGCAGCTTAGCTGGGCCTAGCGGGGCGTGGGACACCGGGGAGCTGTTTTTT. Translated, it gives CASSLAGPSGAWDTGELFF.

Here the CDR3 DNA reads TGTGCCAGCAAGCCTTCCGGCCCTTACGAGCAGTACTTC. It is translated as CASKPSGPYEQYF. This chain connects TRBV27 to TRBJ2-7; no firm D call. This CDR3 is built from 13 residues. CDR1 and CDR2 (germline): MNHEY, SMNVEV (reference sequence). V was shortened by 7 bases and J by 4 bases, with 14 bases between the two germline ends.

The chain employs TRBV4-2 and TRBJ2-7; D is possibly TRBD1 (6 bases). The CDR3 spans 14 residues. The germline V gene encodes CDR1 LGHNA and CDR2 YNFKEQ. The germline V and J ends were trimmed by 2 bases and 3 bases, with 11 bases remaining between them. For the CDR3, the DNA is TGTGCCAGCAGCCAATCCGGGACAAGCTACGAGCAGTACTTC. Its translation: CASSQSGTSYEQYF.